The 17 T cell receptor beta chains below were found in one sample sequenced in a study of T cell repertoires and Cas9 in healthy adults (dated by TCRdb to between 2018 and 2020). The library was produced with the immunoSEQ multiplex PCR assay. The clones in this table, taken by TCRdb from immuneACCESS, are in-frame only. Not every clone is retained; where verified, under half of the shortfall comes from an unresolved V gene, and the cause of the rest is unknown. This sample lists some 15,000 clones; roughly nine tenths were detected once. Clones ranked in the top ten supply roughly 1.5% of the sample. The specimen sequenced was Tregs (CD4+, CD25+, CD127-, CD137-, CD154-) from PBMCs; culture status not recorded. These receptors originate from a human donor in good health.

The V call is TRBV11-3, the J call TRBJ2-3; possibly TRBD2 for D (7 bases). The length of the CDR3 is 14 residues. The germline V gene has CDR1 SGHNT and CDR2 YENEEA. Trimming left V 9 bases short and J 2 bases short, with 15 bases between. The CDR3 loop reads CASKGGVSTDTQYF. The CDR3 DNA is TGTGCCAGTAAAGGGGGGGTCTCCACAGATACGCAGTATTTT.

V usage is TRBV27 and J usage is TRBJ1-6; no firm D call. The CDR3 covers 14 residues. V was cut by 7 bases and J by 0 bases, with 7 bases left in between. Germline loops: CDR1 MNHEY, CDR2 SMNVEV (reference sequence). The CDR3 bases are TGTGCCAGCACCCTCGGCTCCTATAATTCACCCCTCCACTTT. It encodes CASTLGSYNSPLHF.

The rearrangement joins TRBV9 to TRBJ2-1; no firm D call. Germline V CDR1 and CDR2: SGDLS, YYNGEE. This CDR3 is built from 14 residues. The germline V and J ends were trimmed by 3 bases and 0 bases, with 7 bases remaining between them. CDR3 residues: CASSGSSSYNEQFF. The DNA for the CDR3 is TGTGCCAGCAGCGGATCCAGCTCCTACAATGAGCAGTTCTTC.

The chain couples TRBV19 to TRBJ1-6; D perhaps matches TRBD1 (5 bases). Germline lookup yields CDR1 LNHDA and CDR2 SQIVND (reference sequence). The CDR3 sequence is 13 residues long. Deletions cut 9 bases from V and 8 bases from J, with 14 bases between. As DNA, the CDR3 is TGTGCCAGCTCGACGGTGGGGGATTCACCCCTCCACTTT. Translating it yields CASSTVGDSPLHF.

CDR3 region: CASSESDYTIYF. CDR3 nucleotides: TGTGCCAGCAGTGAATCGGATTACACCATATATTTT. V is TRBV25-1 and J is TRBJ1-3; D unclear. This CDR3 comprises 12 residues. Per germline, CDR1 MGHDK and CDR2 SYGVNS. With 1 base removed from V and 8 bases from J, the gap between germline ends came to 6 bases. The full variable domain, its missing parts supplied by reference TRBV25-1 and TRBJ1-3, is EADIYQTPRYLVIGTGKKITLECSQTMGHDKMYWYQQDPGMELHLIHYSYGVNSTEKGDLSSESTVSRIRTEHFPLTLESARPSHTSQYLCASSESDYTIYFGEGSWLTVV.

The genes are TRBV2 and TRBJ1-1, with D tentatively TRBD1 (5 bases). V lost 1 base, J lost 6 bases, and 18 bases lay in between. Germline CDR1 and CDR2: SNHLY and FYNNEI. This CDR3 has 16 residues. DNA for the CDR3: TGTGCCAGCAGTGAAGATAAGGGCAGGGTCCGGCCTGAAGCTTTCTTT. Translated: CASSEDKGRVRPEAFF.

The rearrangement uses TRBV29-1 and TRBJ1-1, with D unclear. The germline gives CDR1 SQVTM, CDR2 ANQGSEA. This CDR3 comprises 13 residues. The V and J ends lost 0 bases and 0 bases respectively, with 5 bases between them. The CDR3 sequence: CSVEEQMNTEAFF. Here the CDR3 DNA reads TGCAGCGTTGAAGAACAGATGAACACTGAAGCTTTCTTT.

The chain uses TRBV25-1 and TRBJ1-6, with D perhaps TRBD1 (5 bases). The CDR3 totals 15 residues. The V gene's germline CDR1 is MGHDK and CDR2 SYGVNS. V dropped 3 bases and J dropped 7 bases, with 13 bases sitting between them. The CDR3 reads CASSDWGIVNSPLHF. The DNA of the CDR3 is TGTGCCAGCAGTGACTGGGGGATCGTAAATTCACCCCTCCACTTT.

The CDR3 is CASGLVLRGEQYF. The CDR3 DNA follows: TGTGCTAGTGGTTTGGTACTGAGGGGAGAGCAGTACTTC. The chain joins TRBV12-5 to TRBJ2-7; possibly TRBD1 or TRBD2 for D (5 bases each). V was pared by 0 bases and J by 7 bases, with 10 bases between. Germline V gene lookup returns CDR1 LGHNT and CDR2 FRNRAP. The CDR3 is made up of 13 amino acids. Full variable domain (missing parts from reference TRBV12-5 and TRBJ2-7): DARVTQTPRHKVTEMGQEVTMRCQPILGHNTVFWYRQTMMQGLELLAYFRNRAPLDDSGMPKDRFSAEMPDATLATLKIQPSEPRDSAVYFCASGLVLRGEQYFGPGTRLTVT.

The J gene is TRBJ1-1, the V gene TRBV5-1; no clear D gene. The CDR3 consists of 14 residues. The germline V and J ends were trimmed by 1 base and 7 bases, with 14 bases remaining between them. Germline lookup yields CDR1 SGHRS and CDR2 YFSETQ. CDR3 residues: CASSLMGLGGEAFF. CDR3 nucleotide sequence: TGCGCCAGCAGCTTGATGGGGTTGGGCGGTGAAGCTTTCTTT.

This chain connects TRBV28 to TRBJ1-2; the D is unclear. CDR1 and CDR2 from the germline V gene are MDHEN and SYDVKM. V shed 2 bases and J shed 2 bases, with 6 bases lying between them. This CDR3 contains 13 residues. CDR3 nucleotides: TGTGCCAGCAGTTTAAAACTGAACTATGGCTACACCTTC. As protein: CASSLKLNYGYTF.

J is TRBJ1-6 and V is TRBV11-3, with a weak D call TRBD1 (6 bases). Deletions cut 5 bases from V and 0 bases from J, with 8 bases between. The CDR3 spans 15 residues. CDR1 and CDR2 (germline): SGHNT, YENEEA. The CDR3 coding sequence is TGTGCCAGCAGCCAACAGGGCTCCTATAATTCACCCCTCCACTTT. Translated: CASSQQGSYNSPLHF. Based on the CDR3 plus reference TRBV11-3 and TRBJ1-6, the full variable domain is EAGVVQSPRYKIIEKKQPVAFWCNPISGHNTLYWYLQNLGQGPELLIRYENEEAVDDSQLPKDRFSAERLKGVDSTLKIQPAELGDSAVYLCASSQQGSYNSPLHFGNGTRLTVT.

The chain recombines TRBV29-1 with TRBJ1-1; 11 nucleotides match TRBD1. Germline CDR1 SQVTM, CDR2 ANQGSEA. The CDR3 is 12 residues long. Losses at the gene ends were 7 bases for V and 3 bases for J; bases not matched to a gene: 1. The CDR3 protein is CSGDRGYTEAFF. CDR3 DNA sequence: TGCAGCGGGGACAGGGGGTACACTGAAGCTTTCTTT.

This chain connects TRBV7-2 to TRBJ2-5, with no clear D. V was trimmed by 6 bases and J by 4 bases, leaving 9 bases between them. CDR1 is SGHTA, CDR2 FQGNSA, per germline. CDR3 length: 12 residues. CDR3 sequence reads: CASRNGVETQYF. The CDR3 nucleotides read TGTGCCAGCAGAAATGGGGTAGAGACCCAGTACTTC.

The rearrangement joins TRBV6-5 to TRBJ1-2; D uncertain. This CDR3 comprises 12 residues. Trimming took 6 bases from V and 4 from J, leaving 9 bases between them. From germline, CDR1 is MNHEY and CDR2 SVGAGI. The CDR3 region is CASSRTAYGYTF. CDR3 nucleotide sequence: TGTGCCAGCAGCCGGACGGCCTATGGCTACACCTTC.

The chain recombines TRBV4-3 with TRBJ2-5, with unresolved D. The V gene's germline CDR1 is LGHNA and CDR2 YSLEER. The ends were cut back, 1 base at V and 0 bases at J, with 6 bases in the middle. The CDR3 totals 14 residues. The DNA for the CDR3 is TGCGCCAGCAGCCAAGGCTGGGACCAAGAGACCCAGTACTTC. The encoded protein is CASSQGWDQETQYF.

The V and J genes are TRBV27 and TRBJ1-1; 9 bases line up with TRBD1. In germline, CDR1 is MNHEY, CDR2 SMNVEV (reference sequence). V lost 5 bases to trimming and J lost 6 bases; unmatched junction nucleotides: 10. The CDR3 is made up of 15 amino acids. CDR3 nucleotides: TGTGCCAGCAGTACCCGGGACAGGGCCGTCCCTGAAGCTTTCTTT. Translation: CASSTRDRAVPEAFF.